These 2 T cell receptor beta chains came from one sample sequenced in a study of tumor-infiltrating lymphocytes in primary liver carcinoma. Both RNA and DNA were isolated together from approximately 22-30 mg of bulk tissue that had not been sorted. cDNA specific to TCR beta was made from 450 to 650 ng of total RNA, with a constant-region primer employed for priming. Amplification in three nested multiplex PCR rounds with slightly modified ARM-PCR gave rise to TCR beta libraries. The opening two PCR rounds, nine to eleven cycles each, paired TRBV1-TRBV30 forward primers with a C-beta reverse primer. TCRdb ran MiXCR on the multiplex PCR reads and lists one entry per CDR3 protein. The table records roughly 78,000 distinct CDR3 sequences, around 75% of them present only once. Sequencing was performed on liver tumor tissue from sampling region 4. As to subset: tumor region T4, right-lateral pole. The receptors here all came from a woman aged 55-69 years with primary liver carcinoma and hepatitis B virus infection.

Concerning this clonotype itself: The junction and the germline gene differ at one end; a read error may be behind it. This sequence joins TRBV12-3 or TRBV12-4 and TRBJ2-1; TRBD1 agrees at 7 bases. This CDR3 is 13 amino acids long. The CDR3 is CSSSLNRGHEQFF. The CDR3 region has the DNA TGTTCCAGTAGTTTGAACAGGGGCCATGAGCAGTTCTTC.

In regard to this clonotype: Mismatch with germline at one junction end may stem from a read error. The chain is built from TRBV19 and TRBJ1-1; tentative D call: TRBD1 (5 bases). The CDR3 spans 15 residues. CDR1 LNHDA and CDR2 SQIVND come from the germline V gene (reference sequence). CDR3 sequence: CASSIGGTAGTEAFF. CDR3 nucleotide sequence: TGTGCTAGTAGTATAGGCGGGACCGCGGGAACTGAAGCTTTCTTT. Based on the CDR3 plus reference TRBV19 and TRBJ1-1, the full variable domain is DGGITQSPKYLFRKEGQNVTLSCEQNLNHDAMYWYRQDPGQGLRLIYYSQIVNDFQKGDIAEGYSVSREKKESFPLTVTSAQKNPTAFYLCASSIGGTAGTEAFFGQGTRLTVV.